The rows below give T cell receptor beta chains drawn from one sample of a study of shared clonotypes between healthy human individuals. The protocol was immunoSEQ multiplex PCR, while the TCRdb copy is restricted to in-frame clones and leaves out a portion. The sample consists of over 2,000,000 clones, 90% to 95% of them appearing once. The sequenced material came from naive CD8+ T cells from PBMCs. Receptor source: a man younger than 30 in good health. Some clones in this sample may be carry-over from other donors' samples. Each CDR3 is given with its conserved first and last residue. The order of the fields is CDR3 length, J gene, V gene, CDR3 protein.

15	TRBJ2-3	TRBV11-1	CASSHADAFTDTQYF
14	TRBJ1-3	TRBV7-8	CASSPLGTGNTIYF
16	TRBJ2-1	TRBV7-9	CASSSQRDRRGNEQFF
16	TRBJ2-2	TRBV28	CASSGREVTNTGELFF
17	TRBJ1-1	TRBV29-1	CSVEGRGGGFGNTEAFF
17	TRBJ1-5	TRBV28	CASSSPWDRGQNQPQHF
15	TRBJ1-5	TRBV29-1	CSVFFQGDSNQPQHF
14	TRBJ1-2	TRBV7-9	CASSLLGSTYGYTF
14	TRBJ1-5	TRBV27	CASSFAAKNQPQHF
17	TRBJ2-2	TRBV7-3	CASSPTPTRRFTGELFF
18	TRBJ2-3	TRBV4-3	CASSQDVVVAGSTDTQYF
15	TRBJ1-1	TRBV19	CASSPGAYRETEAFF
13	TRBJ2-3	TRBV30	CASSLAGWDTQYF
16	TRBJ2-1	TRBV7-9	CASSRASPAGEDEQFF
16	TRBJ2-7	TRBV7-3	CASSLKGRGPIYEQYF
16	TRBJ2-7	TRBV10-1	CASSESLGQGTYEQYF